The 12 T cell receptor beta chains presented below share a single source sample, sequenced in a study of OX40 agonist ivuxolimab in advanced cancers. Assay: immunoSEQ multiplex PCR; the TCRdb copy retains only in-frame clones and omits some. Altogether about 40,000 clones are present, about 87% being singletons, with the ten largest covering 23%. Here the sequenced sample was CD4+ or CD8+ T cells sorted from blood, taken in a trial of the OX40 agonist ivuxolimab. These TCRs come from an adult with an advanced solid tumor such as melanoma, head and neck, liver or kidney cancer.

This clone has a single count. The V gene is TRBV10-1, the J gene TRBJ2-7; no reliable D call. V was trimmed by 2 bases and J by 5 bases, leaving 13 bases between them. CDR3 length: 14 residues. Germline-derived CDR1 and CDR2 are WNHNN and SYGVQD (reference sequence). CDR3 amino acids: CASSETGRRDEQYF. The CDR3 bases are TGCGCCAGCAGTGAGACGGGTCGGCGTGACGAGCAGTACTTC.

The chain joins TRBV10-2 to TRBJ2-7, with TRBD2 matching over 12 bases. Germline CDR1 is WSHSY and CDR2 is SAAADI. The CDR3 length is 14 residues. Losses at the gene ends were 4 bases for V and 5 bases for J; bases not matched to a gene: 3. CDR3 nucleotides: TGCGCCAGCAGTGGACTAGCGGGAGTTAACGAGCAGTACTTC. Amino acids: CASSGLAGVNEQYF.

The chain joins TRBV11-2 to TRBJ2-7; D is unclear. CDR1 and CDR2 (germline): SGHAT, FQNNGV. The ends were cut back, 1 base at V and 3 bases at J, with 4 bases in the middle. The CDR3 length is 12 residues. Here the CDR3 reads CASSLGDYEQYF. The CDR3 bases are TGTGCCAGCAGCTTAGGGGACTACGAGCAGTACTTC.

The genes are TRBV30 and TRBJ1-1; D ambiguous. Trimming removed 0 bases at V and 11 bases at J, with 13 bases between. Per germline, CDR1 GTSNPN and CDR2 SVGIG (reference sequence). The CDR3 runs to 12 residues. The CDR3, as DNA: TGTGCCTGGAGTGTTGGAACCCTTGAGGCTTTCTTT. It yields the protein CAWSVGTLEAFF. Drawing the rest from reference TRBV30 and TRBJ1-1, the complete variable domain is SQTIHQWPATLVQPVGSPLSLECTVEGTSNPNLYWYRQAAGRGLQLLFYSVGIGQISSEVPQNLSASRPQDRQFILSSKKLLLSDSGFYLCAWSVGTLEAFFGQGTRLTVV.

This chain connects TRBV2 to TRBJ2-1, with 10 bases fitting TRBD1. Losses at the gene ends were 3 bases for V and 3 bases for J; bases not matched to a gene: 2. Germline assignment: CDR1 SNHLY and CDR2 FYNNEI. The CDR3 extends over 15 amino acids. DNA of the CDR3: TGTGCCAGCAGTGAGACAGGGGGCCTCTACAATGAGCAGTTCTTC. Translated: CASSETGGLYNEQFF.

In this sample, this clone turned up a few times. The V and J genes are TRBV2 and TRBJ2-1; D may be TRBD2 (7 bases). CDR3 length: 15 residues. The V gene's germline CDR1 is SNHLY and CDR2 FYNNEI. V gave up 3 bases and J gave up 6 bases, with 15 bases separating them. CDR3 in amino acids: CASSERGLLGNEQFF. The CDR3 region has the DNA TGTGCCAGCAGTGAGCGGGGGCTCTTGGGCAATGAGCAGTTCTTC.

The chain has TRBV27 and TRBJ2-1, with 8 bases that match TRBD1. CDR1 is MNHEY, CDR2 SMNVEV, per germline (reference sequence). The CDR3 covers 14 residues. Unmatched junction bases numbered 4, after V lost 4 bases and J lost 5 bases. The CDR3 here is CASSSGQGNNEQFF. The DNA of the CDR3 is TGTGCCAGCAGTTCTGGACAGGGAAACAATGAGCAGTTCTTC.

The CDR3 nucleotides are TGTGCCAGCAGTTTAAATGCCGGTTCAGATACGCAGTATTTT. It is translated as CASSLNAGSDTQYF. J is TRBJ2-3 and V is TRBV28; D is undetermined. CDR1 MDHEN and CDR2 SYDVKM come from the germline V gene. The V and J ends lost 2 bases and 4 bases respectively, with 10 bases between them. The CDR3 is made up of 14 amino acids.

The chain employs TRBV7-9 and TRBJ1-1; D unclear. The CDR3 has 12 residues. Trimming left V 3 bases short and J 3 bases short, with 5 bases between. The germline CDR1 and CDR2 sequences are SEHNR and FQNEAQ (reference sequence). DNA for the CDR3: TGTGCCAGCAGCTTCGGGCACACTGAAGCTTTCTTT. It specifies CASSFGHTEAFF.

The chain has TRBV7-9 and TRBJ1-2; 7 bases fit TRBD1. Germline-derived CDR1 and CDR2 are SEHNR and FQNEAQ (reference sequence). The length of the CDR3 is 13 residues. The V and J ends lost 4 bases and 8 bases, in that order; junction bases with no gene match: 7. CDR3 region: CASSYTGDGGYTF. CDR3 nucleotides: TGTGCCAGCAGCTACACAGGGGATGGAGGCTACACCTTC.

The chain is built from TRBV6-6 and TRBJ2-2, with D unresolved. Trimming shortened V by 0 bases and J by 9 bases, and 8 bases separated the two germline ends. CDR1 is MNHNY and CDR2 is SVGAGI in the germline V gene (reference sequence). CDR3 length equals 13 residues. CDR3 protein: CASSYSIAWELFF. The CDR3 DNA reads TGTGCCAGCAGTTACTCGATTGCCTGGGAGCTGTTTTTT.

This clone appeared once. The chain combines TRBV6-5 with TRBJ1-4; D is undetermined. Germline V gene data show CDR1 as MNHEY and CDR2 as SVGAGI. CDR3 size: 14 residues. With 0 bases removed from V and 6 bases from J, the gap between germline ends came to 8 bases. The CDR3 region has the DNA TGTGCCAGCAGTTACTCGACAATGGATGAAAAACTGTTTTTT. Its translation: CASSYSTMDEKLFF.